The source of this T cell receptor (beta chain) is a study of blood T cells in healthy people across ages. Study results and caveats: Versus aged donors, long-lived donors had higher diversity and more naive CD4+ cells.

This CDR3 has 15 amino acids. Germline CDR1 is MNHNY and CDR2 is SVGAGI (reference sequence). For the second PCR, which ran for roughly 7 to 11 cycles, a sample-barcoded 5' primer and a J-beta primer mix were used. Each TCR beta cDNA got a 12-nucleotide random molecular identifier. Each CDR3 protein gets one entry after TCRdb re-called the 5' RACE reads with MiXCR. The sample gives 550,000 to 700,000 distinct CDR3 sequences, 25% to 30% of which show up once; approximately 17% is in the top ten. Notes on this clonotype: Its antigen is as yet unknown.

The source material was blood. The TCR sequence derives from a woman in her sixties or seventies in good health. The chain joins TRBV6-6 to TRBJ2-1, with 7 bases that match TRBD1. The end of the DNA aligns better with TRBJ2-7, so the J call may be wrong. The CDR3 DNA follows: TGTGCCAGCAGTTACTTGGGACAGAGCTCCTACGAGCAGTACTTC. This translates into CASSYLGQSSYEQYF.